These 21 T cell receptor beta chains were all obtained from the same sample, sequenced in a study of T cell responses to AZD1222 COVID-19 vaccine. TCRdb's copy holds only in-frame clones and misses some; the assay was immunoSEQ multiplex PCR. The repertoire includes fewer than 130,000 clones, 87% of them detected once, and around 3% sits in the top ten. The sample in question was peripheral blood, obtained on day 0 of AZD1222 vaccination. These TCRs come from an adult in good health.

This clone has only a few counts. The chain couples TRBV5-1 to TRBJ1-5; TRBD1 aligns across 9 bases. Unmatched junction bases numbered 9, after V lost 4 bases and J lost 4 bases. CDR3 length equals 16 residues. The germline CDR1 and CDR2 sequences are SGHRS and YFSETQ. CDR3: CASSPGPTGGNQPQHF. In DNA, the CDR3 is TGCGCCAGCAGCCCAGGACCGACAGGGGGAAATCAGCCCCAGCATTTT.

The CDR3 loop reads CASSLTSGGASDTQYF. The CDR3 DNA sequence: TGTGCCAGCAGCCTCACTAGCGGGGGGGCCTCAGATACGCAGTATTTT. The genes are TRBV9 and TRBJ2-3; 13 nucleotides agree with TRBD2. The junction had 6 bases not matched to a gene; V was cut back by 4 bases and J by 4 bases. Germline V gene sequence: CDR1 SGDLS, CDR2 YYNGEE. This CDR3 comprises 16 residues.

This chain joins TRBV6-5 and TRBJ1-2; D is unresolved. Germline assignment: CDR1 MNHEY and CDR2 SVGAGI. V was clipped by 6 bases and J by 8 bases, with 22 bases between them. The CDR3 loop spans 15 amino acids. The CDR3 nucleotides read TGTGCCAGCAGGACCTCCGGGGTTTCTAATATGGGCTACACCTTC. Its translation is CASRTSGVSNMGYTF.

The chain employs TRBV15 and TRBJ2-5; 14 bases are a match to TRBD2. The CDR3 sequence is 17 residues long. V dropped 5 bases and J dropped 3; count of bases not matched to a gene: 8. Germline CDR1 LNHNV, CDR2 YYDKDF (reference sequence). CDR3 region: CATSGGLAGVHEETQYF. The CDR3 DNA reads TGTGCCACCAGCGGGGGACTAGCGGGAGTCCACGAAGAGACCCAGTACTTC.

This chain joins TRBV5-1 and TRBJ1-1; 8 nucleotides agree with TRBD1. Germline V gene lookup returns CDR1 SGHRS and CDR2 YFSETQ. The CDR3 runs 15 residues. Trimming cost V 3 bases and J 4 bases; bases outside gene matches: 8. In DNA form, the CDR3 reads TGCGCCAGCAGCTACGGCCGGCAGGGGGCCACTGAAGCTTTCTTT. Its protein is CASSYGRQGATEAFF.

The rearrangement links TRBV6-6 to TRBJ2-1, with D maybe TRBD2 (5 bases). Trimming pared 0 bases from V and 6 bases from J, leaving 9 bases between. CDR1 and CDR2 from the germline V gene are MNHNY and SVGAGI (reference sequence). The CDR3 totals 14 residues. The CDR3 spells CASSYSGRINEQFF. CDR3 nucleotides: TGTGCCAGCAGTTACTCGGGGAGAATCAATGAGCAGTTCTTC.

The chain employs TRBV4-1 and TRBJ2-7; D possibly matches TRBD1 or TRBD2 (5 bases each). The CDR3 has 17 residues. Trimming removed 2 bases at V and 0 bases at J, with 17 bases between. Germline CDR1 reads MGHRA; CDR2 reads YSYEKL. This CDR3 is CASSQRFGAPGSYEQYF. The DNA of the CDR3 is TGCGCCAGCAGCCAACGCTTCGGGGCCCCCGGCTCCTACGAGCAGTACTTC.

By sample fraction, this clone is medium-sized. The rearrangement uses TRBV5-6 and TRBJ2-7; maybe TRBD2 (6 bases). In germline, CDR1 is SGHDT, CDR2 YYEEEE. The V end lost 0 bases, the J end lost 0 bases, and 7 bases lay between the germline ends. This CDR3 has 14 amino acids. The CDR3 region has the DNA TGTGCCAGCAGCTTGGTCGGGAGCTCCTACGAGCAGTACTTC. Translated, it gives CASSLVGSSYEQYF. Full variable domain (missing parts from reference TRBV5-6 and TRBJ2-7): DAGVTQSPTHLIKTRGQQVTLRCSPKSGHDTVSWYQQALGQGPQFIFQYYEEEERQRGNFPDRFSGHQFPNYSSELNVNALLLGDSALYLCASSLVGSSYEQYFGPGTRLTVT.

The rearrangement uses TRBV28 and TRBJ1-6, with D uncertain. V dropped 3 bases and J dropped 9 bases, with 12 bases sitting between them. This CDR3 is built from 14 residues. Germline V gene lookup returns CDR1 MDHEN and CDR2 SYDVKM. The CDR3 DNA sequence: TGTGCCAGCAGTTTGGGCATTGTTTCTTCACCCCTCCACTTT. The encoded protein is CASSLGIVSSPLHF.

The rearrangement links TRBV11-1 to TRBJ2-1; D is possibly TRBD2 (5 bases). V gave up 4 bases and J gave up 10 bases, with 17 bases separating them. The CDR3 sequence is 14 residues long. Germline values: CDR1 SGHAT, CDR2 FQDESV (reference sequence). CDR3 sequence reads: CASSSRRGTGEQFF. In DNA form, the CDR3 reads TGTGCCAGCAGCTCTCGACGGGGAACCGGGGAGCAGTTCTTC.

The V and J genes are TRBV5-6 and TRBJ2-7, with TRBD2 identical over 7 bases. Germline assignment: CDR1 SGHDT and CDR2 YYEEEE. V shed 4 bases and J 1 base; nucleotides not matched to a gene: 2. The CDR3 has 13 residues. The CDR3 region has the DNA TGTGCCAGCAGCCCTAGCGGATCCTACGAGCAGTACTTC. It encodes CASSPSGSYEQYF. The full variable domain, rest sourced from reference TRBV5-6 and TRBJ2-7, is DAGVTQSPTHLIKTRGQQVTLRCSPKSGHDTVSWYQQALGQGPQFIFQYYEEEERQRGNFPDRFSGHQFPNYSSELNVNALLLGDSALYLCASSPSGSYEQYFGPGTRLTVT.

The chain couples TRBV28 to TRBJ2-3; 12 nucleotides line up with TRBD1. Germline V lookup: CDR1 MDHEN, CDR2 SYDVKM. Germline trimming cut 3 bases from V and 2 bases from J; bases unmatched to any gene: 12. The CDR3 loop spans 19 amino acids. The CDR3 nucleotides read TGTGCCAGCAGTTTTTACGGAAGGGGACAGGGGGCAACCACAGATACGCAGTATTTT. It encodes CASSFYGRGQGATTDTQYF.

The chain is built from TRBV9 and TRBJ2-6; 9 nucleotides match TRBD1. Trimming removed 0 bases from V and 1 base from J; junction bases left unmatched: 8. The CDR3 is 19 residues long. Germline CDR1 is SGDLS and CDR2 is YYNGEE. The CDR3 region is CASSVARGQGFSGANVLTF. CDR3 sequence (DNA): TGTGCCAGCAGCGTAGCTAGGGGACAGGGATTTTCTGGGGCCAACGTCCTGACTTTC.

The chain has TRBV30 and TRBJ1-1; 8 nucleotides match TRBD1. The CDR3 is 16 residues long. CDR1 is GTSNPN, CDR2 SVGIG, per germline (reference sequence). The J segment lost 5 bases and the V segment lost 0 bases, leaving 11 bases of the junction unmatched. The CDR3 bases are TGTGCCTGGAGTGTATACGAGGCAGGGGGCAAGACTGAAGCTTTCTTT. Amino acid sequence: CAWSVYEAGGKTEAFF.

This chain uses TRBV4-1 with TRBJ2-4; a possible D gene is TRBD1 (5 bases). Germline V gene sequence: CDR1 MGHRA, CDR2 YSYEKL. V lost 2 bases and J lost 1, with 27 bases in between. The CDR3 consists of 21 residues. The CDR3 region is CASSQSLSVQGKLAAKNIQYF. The DNA for the CDR3 is TGCGCCAGCAGCCAATCCCTATCGGTCCAGGGTAAATTGGCGGCCAAAAACATTCAGTACTTC.

The V and J genes are TRBV19 and TRBJ2-7, with D perhaps being TRBD1 or TRBD2 (5 bases each). The V gene lost 4 bases and the J gene lost 3 bases, with 13 bases spanning the gap. CDR1 and CDR2 from the germline V gene are LNHDA and SQIVND (reference sequence). This CDR3 is built from 14 residues. The CDR3 region is CASSTTWDGYEQYF. As DNA, the CDR3 is TGTGCCAGTAGTACCACCTGGGACGGCTACGAGCAGTACTTC.

The chain couples TRBV29-1 to TRBJ2-2; D is unresolved. This CDR3 has 11 amino acids. Trimming stripped 7 bases from V and 4 bases from J, with 7 bases between. From germline, CDR1 is SQVTM and CDR2 ANQGSEA. The CDR3 sequence is CSGGSTGELFF. The CDR3 nucleotides are TGCAGCGGTGGGTCCACCGGGGAGCTGTTTTTT.

The V call is TRBV5-5, the J call TRBJ1-3; D ambiguous. V lost 4 bases and J lost 4, with 9 bases in between. Germline V gives CDR1 SGHKS, CDR2 YYEKEE (reference sequence). The CDR3 has 13 amino acids. The CDR3 loop reads CASSRTAGNTIYF. The CDR3 region has the DNA TGTGCCAGCAGCAGGACTGCGGGAAACACCATATATTTT.

The V gene is TRBV2, the J gene TRBJ1-4; 7 nucleotides agree with TRBD1. Germline-derived CDR1 and CDR2 are SNHLY and FYNNEI. The V segment lost 5 bases and the J segment 0 bases; nucleotides outside the gene matches: 6. The length of the CDR3 is 16 residues. The chain's CDR3 is CASSRQGTATNEKLFF. For the CDR3, the DNA is TGTGCCAGCAGTCGCCAAGGGACAGCAACTAATGAAAAACTGTTTTTT.

The chain employs TRBV6-4 and TRBJ2-1, with 12 bases fitting TRBD2. This CDR3 is 15 amino acids long. The J segment lost 9 bases and the V segment lost 3 bases, leaving 6 bases of the junction unmatched. Germline assignment: CDR1 MRHNA and CDR2 SNTAGT. The CDR3 DNA follows: TGTGCCAGCAGTGAAAGGCTAGCGGGAGGGAGTGAGCAGTTCTTC. It codes for CASSERLAGGSEQFF.

This chain links TRBV11-2 with TRBJ2-7; 11 nucleotides line up with TRBD2. Germline V lookup: CDR1 SGHAT, CDR2 FQNNGV. The CDR3 totals 15 residues. The V and J ends lost 5 bases and 0 bases, in that order; junction bases with no gene match: 3. The CDR3 bases are TGTGCCAGCAGCGCTAGCGGGGGGAGCTCCTACGAGCAGTACTTC. Translated, it gives CASSASGGSSYEQYF.